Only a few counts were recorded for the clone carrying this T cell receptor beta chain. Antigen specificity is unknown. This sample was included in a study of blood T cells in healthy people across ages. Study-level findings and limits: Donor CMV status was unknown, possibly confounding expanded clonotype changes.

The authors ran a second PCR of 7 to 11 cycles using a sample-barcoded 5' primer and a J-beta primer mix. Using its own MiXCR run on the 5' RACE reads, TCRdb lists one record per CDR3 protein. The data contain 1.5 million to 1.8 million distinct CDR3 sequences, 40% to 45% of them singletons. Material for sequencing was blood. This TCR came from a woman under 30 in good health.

The CDR3 sequence is CASSYSGGSYNEQYF. The CDR3 DNA reads TGTGCCAGCAGTTATAGCGGAGGCTCCTACAATGAGCAGTACTTC. The chain is built from TRBV27 and TRBJ2-1, with D perhaps TRBD2 (6 bases). The J call is uncertain, as TRBJ2-7 better fits the DNA end. CDR3 length: 15 residues. Germline CDR1 is MNHEY and CDR2 is SMNVEV (reference sequence).